Following are 11 T cell receptor beta chains from one sample sequenced in a study of Graves' ophthalmopathy and Graves' hyperthyroidism (dated by TCRdb to the late 2010s). The instrument given in TCRdb is Illumina HiSeq 2000. For repertoire sequencing, TCR beta CDR3 regions were amplified from RNA transcripts. The first round of RT-PCR was done with HTBI primers and the Qiagen OneStep RT-PCR kit, and was followed by a second round of multiplex PCR, then size selection and purification. TCRdb took the public reads, trimmed them with fastp at Q25, ran MiXCR for clone calling and kept in-frame beta chains. Identical CDR3 proteins give one entry, which carries the most common genes and DNA. The sample table records 200,000 to 300,000 distinct CDR3 sequences; 45% of these occur just once. Together, the top ten hold roughly half of the sample. The sequenced sample consisted of peripheral blood. These receptor sequences come from an adult man with Graves' ophthalmopathy.

The chain links TRBV5-1 to TRBJ2-7; TRBD2 agrees at 12 bases. This CDR3 is 15 amino acids long. Germline CDR1 SGHRS, CDR2 YFSETQ. The trim removed 4 bases at V and 6 bases at J, leaving 8 bases unmatched. The CDR3 region has the DNA TGCGCCAGCAGCGTGGGGACTAGCGGGCGGGTCGAGCAGTACTTC. Translation gives CASSVGTSGRVEQYF.

Comments on this clonotype: This clone may be a read error of a much larger clone one base away. The chain is built from TRBV24-1 and TRBJ2-7; no clear D. The length of the CDR3 is 14 residues. The germline V gene has CDR1 KGHDR and CDR2 SFDVKD. V was pared by 4 bases and J by 1 base, with 10 bases between. CDR3 bases: TGTGCCACCAGTGAGGCCGATTCATCCTACGAGCAGTACTTC. Its translation: CATSEADSSYEQYF.

The V call is TRBV29-1, the J call TRBJ1-1; no firm D call. V was pared by 2 bases and J by 1 base, with 11 bases between. The CDR3 spans 14 residues. Germline lookup yields CDR1 SQVTM and CDR2 ANQGSEA. CDR3 loop: CSVEIGRQNTEAFF. The CDR3 DNA reads TGCAGCGTTGAAATTGGTAGACAGAACACTGAAGCTTTCTTT.

V gene TRBV7-9 combines with J gene TRBJ2-5; 11 nucleotides line up with TRBD1. Germline V gene data show CDR1 as SEHNR and CDR2 as FQNEAQ (reference sequence). The CDR3 covers 15 residues. V shed 5 bases, J shed 11 bases, and the junction held 13 bases outside the gene matches. Written as DNA, the CDR3 is TGTGCCAGCAGCCTCGCCGGGACAGGGGGTAGAGGGCAGTACTTC. Protein: CASSLAGTGGRGQYF.

This sequence joins TRBV12-3 or TRBV12-4 and TRBJ1-4; D is possibly TRBD1 (5 bases). Trimming removed 1 base at V and 8 bases at J, with 8 bases between. The CDR3 has 13 residues. The CDR3 coding sequence is TGTGCCAGCAGTTTAGGGGGGTTCGAAAAACTGTTTTTT. Translated: CASSLGGFEKLFF.

In nucleotides, the CDR3 is TGTGCCTGGCCACTTCTCGGGGGGAACTATGGCTACACCTTC. It translates to CAWPLLGGNYGYTF. The chain carries TRBV19 and TRBJ1-2, with D tentatively TRBD1 (5 bases). Germline lookup yields CDR1 LNHDA and CDR2 SQIVND (reference sequence). V was cut by 11 bases and J by 2 bases, with 18 bases left in between. This CDR3 region has 14 residues. Filled out from reference TRBV19 and TRBJ1-2, the complete variable domain reads DGGITQSPKYLFRKEGQNVTLSCEQNLNHDAMYWYRQDPGQGLRLIYYSQIVNDFQKGDIAEGYSVSREKKESFPLTVTSAQKNPTAFYLCAWPLLGGNYGYTFGSGTRLTVV.

This chain uses TRBV7-9 with TRBJ2-5; TRBD2 matches 9 bases. V trimming: 8 bases; J trimming: 5 bases; junction bases outside the gene matches: 9. The CDR3 runs to 14 residues. Per the germline V gene, CDR1 is SEHNR and CDR2 is FQNEAQ (reference sequence). In nucleotides, the CDR3 is TGTGCCAGCGGCTCGTCCGCGGGGGGGGAGACCCAGTACTTC. Translated, it gives CASGSSAGGETQYF.

The CDR3 protein is CASTQEPWEVQHF. CDR3 nucleotides: TGTGCCAGCACACAGGAGCCTTGGGAGGTCCAGCATTTT. V gene TRBV5-5 combines with J gene TRBJ1-5; D might be TRBD1 (5 bases). This CDR3 is built from 13 residues. CDR1 SGHKS and CDR2 YYEKEE come from the germline V gene (reference sequence). The V end lost 6 bases, the J end lost 12 bases, and 19 bases lay between the germline ends.

This clonotype showed up just a few times. The chain joins TRBV7-8 to TRBJ2-7; a possible D gene is TRBD1 (5 bases). Trimming stripped 1 base from V and 7 bases from J, with 14 bases between. There are 14 residues in the CDR3. CDR1 SGHVS and CDR2 FQNEAQ come from the germline V gene. CDR3 bases: TGTGCCAGCAGCTTAGAAACAGGAACCAGGGAGCAGTACTTC. Its translation is CASSLETGTREQYF.

This chain links TRBV6-1 with TRBJ1-1; D may be TRBD1 (5 bases). There are 15 residues in the CDR3. The V gene lost 3 bases and the J gene lost 3 bases, with 14 bases spanning the gap. Germline V lookup: CDR1 MNHNS, CDR2 SASEGT. In DNA form, the CDR3 reads TGTGCCAGCAGTGAGTCGGACATTCGGGACACTGAAGCTTTCTTT. It codes for CASSESDIRDTEAFF.

This clonotype showed up many times. The chain links TRBV12-3 or TRBV12-4 to TRBJ1-2; a possible D gene is TRBD1 (5 bases). Trimming took off 2 bases at V and 3 bases at J, with 10 bases between the two ends. The CDR3 has 14 amino acids. CDR3 sequence (DNA): TGTGCCAGCAGTTTACAAGGGGCGGACTATGGCTACACCTTC. Protein: CASSLQGADYGYTF.